This TCR beta chain originates from a study of cytomegalovirus exposure and HLA in healthy donors. Germline values: CDR1 GTSNPN, CDR2 SVGIG (reference sequence). The CDR3 has 14 amino acids. V was cut by 1 base and J by 1 base, with 10 bases left in between. The assay was immunoSEQ multiplex PCR, and TCRdb's table has in-frame clones only and misses some. The sample holds tens of thousands of clones, around 81% seen once. The rearrangement uses TRBV30 and TRBJ2-5; the D gene is possibly TRBD2 (5 bases). Material: PBMCs. The clonotype was recovered from a man aged 25 to 40 in good health and CMV-seronegative. This CDR3 reads CAWSGRSGQETQYF. CDR3 bases: TGTGCCTGGAGTGGGAGAAGCGGCCAAGAGACCCAGTACTTC.